The subject of this entry is one T cell receptor (beta chain). Its antigen is unknown. TCRdb passed the reads through MiXCR, listing each CDR3 protein once. Among approximately 250,000 distinct CDR3 sequences listed, approximately 22% were seen once. This record belongs to a study of T cell repertoires in cytomegalovirus infection. Study overall: Shared public TCR beta signatures pointed to both CMV infection and a matching HLA type. Whole-study findings and limits: HLA-C-restricted CMV clonotypes gave the most frequent clonotype in two of eight donors. Cumulated frequencies of public TCR beta families served to identify carriers of CMV plus the relevant HLA.

Germline V CDR1 and CDR2: WNHNN, SYGVQD (reference sequence). The CDR3 is 17 residues long. V lost 4 bases to trimming and J lost 4 bases, with 20 bases between them. The chain carries TRBV10-1 and TRBJ1-3; no reliable D call. The sample was CD8+ T cells from PBMCs. This clonotype was obtained from a human donor in good health (CMV status not recorded). Some clones in this sample may be carry-over from other donors' samples. The DNA for the CDR3 is TGCGCCAGCAGTGGACCTTCCACACGGACGTCGGGAAACACCATATATTTT. It encodes CASSGPSTRTSGNTIYF.